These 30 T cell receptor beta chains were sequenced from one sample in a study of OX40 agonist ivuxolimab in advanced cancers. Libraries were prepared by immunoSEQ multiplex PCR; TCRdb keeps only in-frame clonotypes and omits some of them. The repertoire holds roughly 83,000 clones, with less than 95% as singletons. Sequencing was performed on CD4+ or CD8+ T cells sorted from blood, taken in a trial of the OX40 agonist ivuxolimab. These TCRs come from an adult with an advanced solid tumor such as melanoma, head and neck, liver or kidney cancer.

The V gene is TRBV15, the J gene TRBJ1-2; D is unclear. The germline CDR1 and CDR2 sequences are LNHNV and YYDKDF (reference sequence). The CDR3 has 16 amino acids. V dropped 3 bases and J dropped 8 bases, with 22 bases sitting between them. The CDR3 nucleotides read TGTGCCACCAGCAGCGACCGGTTTGTGGGGTCGATAGGCTACACCTTC. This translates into CATSSDRFVGSIGYTF.

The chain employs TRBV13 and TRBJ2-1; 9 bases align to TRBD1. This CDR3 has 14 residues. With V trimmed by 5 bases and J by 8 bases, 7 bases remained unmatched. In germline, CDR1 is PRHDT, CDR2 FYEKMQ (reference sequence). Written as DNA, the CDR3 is TGTGCCAGCAGCCTCGGGACAGGGTTCGATGAGCAGTTCTTC. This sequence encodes CASSLGTGFDEQFF.

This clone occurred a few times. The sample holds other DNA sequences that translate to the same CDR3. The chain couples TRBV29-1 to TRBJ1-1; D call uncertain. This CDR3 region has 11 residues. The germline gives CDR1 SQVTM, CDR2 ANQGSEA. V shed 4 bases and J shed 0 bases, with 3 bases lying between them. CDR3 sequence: CSVVVNTEAFF. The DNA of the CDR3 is TGCAGCGTTGTCGTGAACACTGAAGCTTTCTTT.

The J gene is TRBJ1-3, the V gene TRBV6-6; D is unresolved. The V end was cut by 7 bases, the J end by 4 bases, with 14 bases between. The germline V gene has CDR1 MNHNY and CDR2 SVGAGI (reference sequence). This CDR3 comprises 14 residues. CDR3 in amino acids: CASIGKVSGNTIYF. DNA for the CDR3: TGTGCCAGCATCGGAAAAGTCTCCGGAAACACCATATATTTT.

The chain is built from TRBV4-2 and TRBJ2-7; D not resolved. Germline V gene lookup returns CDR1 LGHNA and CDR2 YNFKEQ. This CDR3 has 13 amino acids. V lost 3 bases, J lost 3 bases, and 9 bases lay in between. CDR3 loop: CASSHIGNYEQYF. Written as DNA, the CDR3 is TGTGCCAGCAGCCACATAGGGAACTACGAGCAGTACTTC.

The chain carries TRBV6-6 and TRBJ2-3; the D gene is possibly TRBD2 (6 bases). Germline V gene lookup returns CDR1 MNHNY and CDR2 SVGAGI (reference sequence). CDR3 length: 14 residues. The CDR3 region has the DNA TGTGCGGTTACGGGGTTCAAGGAGGGAGATACGCAGTATTTT. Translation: CAVTGFKEGDTQYF.

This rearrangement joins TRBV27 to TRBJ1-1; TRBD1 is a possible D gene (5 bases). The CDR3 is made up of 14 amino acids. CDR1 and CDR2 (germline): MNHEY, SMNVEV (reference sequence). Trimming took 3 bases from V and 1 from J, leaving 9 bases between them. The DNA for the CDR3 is TGTGCCAGCAGTTTTTGGGGGGGGAACACTGAAGCTTTCTTT. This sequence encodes CASSFWGGNTEAFF.

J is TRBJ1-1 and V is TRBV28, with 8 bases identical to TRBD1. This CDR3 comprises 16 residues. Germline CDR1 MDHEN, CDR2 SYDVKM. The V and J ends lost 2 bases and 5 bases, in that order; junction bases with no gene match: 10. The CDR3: CASSLKWQGAWTEAFF. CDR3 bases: TGTGCCAGCAGTTTAAAGTGGCAGGGGGCGTGGACTGAAGCTTTCTTT.

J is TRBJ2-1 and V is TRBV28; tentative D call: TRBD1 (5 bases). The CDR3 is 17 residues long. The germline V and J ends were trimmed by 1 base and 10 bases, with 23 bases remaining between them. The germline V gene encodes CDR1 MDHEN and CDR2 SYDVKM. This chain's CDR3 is CASSLFGDSLDSAEQFF. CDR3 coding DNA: TGTGCCAGCAGTTTATTCGGCGACAGTTTGGATTCGGCGGAGCAGTTCTTC.

CDR3 sequence (DNA): TGCAGCGTTGTTGCATACAATGAGCAGTTCTTC. Its translation: CSVVAYNEQFF. This chain connects TRBV29-1 to TRBJ2-1; D not certain. The CDR3 contains 11 residues. Per the germline V gene, CDR1 is SQVTM and CDR2 is ANQGSEA. The V end was cut by 4 bases, the J end by 4 bases, with 5 bases between.

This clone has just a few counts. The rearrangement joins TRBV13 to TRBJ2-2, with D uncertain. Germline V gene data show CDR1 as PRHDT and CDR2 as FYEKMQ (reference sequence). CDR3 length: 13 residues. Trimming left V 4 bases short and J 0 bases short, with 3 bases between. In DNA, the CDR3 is TGTGCCAGCAGCTCCTCGAACACCGGGGAGCTGTTTTTT. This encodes CASSSSNTGELFF.

CDR3 amino acids: CASSQDREPNQPQHF. CDR3 sequence (DNA): TGCGCCAGCAGCCAGGACAGGGAACCCAATCAGCCCCAGCATTTT. This chain links TRBV4-1 with TRBJ1-5; 8 bases match TRBD1. Germline assignment: CDR1 MGHRA and CDR2 YSYEKL. The CDR3 is 15 residues long. V dropped 3 bases and J dropped 3; count of bases not matched to a gene: 4.

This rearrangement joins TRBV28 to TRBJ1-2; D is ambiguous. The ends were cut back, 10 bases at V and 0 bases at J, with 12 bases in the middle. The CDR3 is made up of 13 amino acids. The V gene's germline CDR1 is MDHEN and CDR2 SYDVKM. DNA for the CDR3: TGTGCCACCCAAGGCATAGCTAACTATGGCTACACCTTC. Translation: CATQGIANYGYTF.

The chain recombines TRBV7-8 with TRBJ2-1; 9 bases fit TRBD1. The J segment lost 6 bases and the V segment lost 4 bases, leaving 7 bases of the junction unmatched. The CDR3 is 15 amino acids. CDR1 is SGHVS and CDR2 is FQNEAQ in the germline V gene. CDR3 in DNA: TGTGCCAGCAGCTATACGGAGACAGGGGGCAATGAGCAGTTCTTC. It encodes CASSYTETGGNEQFF.

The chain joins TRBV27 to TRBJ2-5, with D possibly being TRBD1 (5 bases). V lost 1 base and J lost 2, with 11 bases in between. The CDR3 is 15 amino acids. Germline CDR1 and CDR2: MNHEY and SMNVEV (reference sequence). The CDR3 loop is CASSLLGAPQETQYF. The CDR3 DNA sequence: TGTGCCAGCAGTTTATTAGGGGCCCCACAAGAGACCCAGTACTTC.

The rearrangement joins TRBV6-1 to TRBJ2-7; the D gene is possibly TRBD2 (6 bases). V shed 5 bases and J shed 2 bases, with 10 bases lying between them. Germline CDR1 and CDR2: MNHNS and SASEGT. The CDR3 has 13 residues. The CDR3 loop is CASSLGGTYEQYV. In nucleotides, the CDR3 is TGTGCCAGCAGTTTGGGCGGGACCTACGAGCAGTACGTC.

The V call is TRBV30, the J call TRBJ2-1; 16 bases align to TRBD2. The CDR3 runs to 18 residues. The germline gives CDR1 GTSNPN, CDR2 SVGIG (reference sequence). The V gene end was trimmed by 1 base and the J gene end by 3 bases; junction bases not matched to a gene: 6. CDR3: CAWSEGLAGGRYYNEQFF. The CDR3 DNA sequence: TGTGCCTGGAGTGAGGGACTAGCGGGGGGGAGATACTACAATGAGCAGTTCTTC.

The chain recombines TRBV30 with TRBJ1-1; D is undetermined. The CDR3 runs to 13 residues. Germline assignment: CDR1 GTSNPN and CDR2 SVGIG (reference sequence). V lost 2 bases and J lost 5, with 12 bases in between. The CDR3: CAWSHGSMTEAFF. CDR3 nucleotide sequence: TGTGCCTGGAGTCACGGGAGTATGACTGAAGCTTTCTTT.

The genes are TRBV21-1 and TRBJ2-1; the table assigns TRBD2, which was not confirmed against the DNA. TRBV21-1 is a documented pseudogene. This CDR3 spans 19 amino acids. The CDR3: CASSKGGLADNKGNNEQFF. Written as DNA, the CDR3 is TGTGCCAGCAGCAAAGGGGGCCTAGCGGACAACAAAGGGAACAATGAGCAGTTCTTC.

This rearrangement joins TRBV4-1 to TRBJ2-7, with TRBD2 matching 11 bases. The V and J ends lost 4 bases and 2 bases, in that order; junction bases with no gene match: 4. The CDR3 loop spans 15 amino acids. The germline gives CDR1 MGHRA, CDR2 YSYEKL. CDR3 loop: CASSLTSGGTYEQYF. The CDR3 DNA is TGCGCCAGCAGCCTCACTAGCGGGGGAACCTACGAGCAGTACTTC.

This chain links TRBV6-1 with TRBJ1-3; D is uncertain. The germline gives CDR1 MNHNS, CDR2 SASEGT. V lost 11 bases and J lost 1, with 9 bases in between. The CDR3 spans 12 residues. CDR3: CAGSTSGNTIYF. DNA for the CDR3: TGTGCCGGGTCGACTTCTGGAAACACCATATATTTT.

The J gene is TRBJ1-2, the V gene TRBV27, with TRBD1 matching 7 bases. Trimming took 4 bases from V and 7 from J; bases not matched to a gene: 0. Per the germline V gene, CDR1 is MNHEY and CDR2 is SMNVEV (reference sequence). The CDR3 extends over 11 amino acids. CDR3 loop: CASSSGGGYTF. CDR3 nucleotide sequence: TGTGCCAGCAGTTCAGGGGGTGGCTACACCTTC.

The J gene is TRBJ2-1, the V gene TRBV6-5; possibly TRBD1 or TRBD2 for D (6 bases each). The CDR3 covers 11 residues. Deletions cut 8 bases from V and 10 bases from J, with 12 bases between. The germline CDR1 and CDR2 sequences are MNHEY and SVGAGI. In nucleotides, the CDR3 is TGTGCCAGCCCCCGGGGGCGCGAGCAGTTCTTC. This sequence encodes CASPRGREQFF.

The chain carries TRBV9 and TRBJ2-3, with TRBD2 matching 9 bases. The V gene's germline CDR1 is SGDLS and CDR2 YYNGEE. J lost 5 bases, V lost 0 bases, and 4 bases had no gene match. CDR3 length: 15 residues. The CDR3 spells CASSVEKREVDTQYF. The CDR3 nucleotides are TGTGCCAGCAGCGTAGAAAAGCGGGAGGTAGATACGCAGTATTTT.

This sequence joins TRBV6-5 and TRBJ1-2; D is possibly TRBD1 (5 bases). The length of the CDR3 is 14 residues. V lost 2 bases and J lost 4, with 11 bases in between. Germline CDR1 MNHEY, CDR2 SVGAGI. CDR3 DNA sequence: TGTGCCAGCAGTTACGGCAGTGGGACCTATGGCTACACCTTC. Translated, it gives CASSYGSGTYGYTF.

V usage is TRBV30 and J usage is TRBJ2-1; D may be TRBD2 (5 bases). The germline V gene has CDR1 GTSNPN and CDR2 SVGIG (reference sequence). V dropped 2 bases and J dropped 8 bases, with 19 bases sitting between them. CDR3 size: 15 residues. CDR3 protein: CAWSKEGQAIDEQFF. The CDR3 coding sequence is TGTGCCTGGAGTAAAGAGGGTCAGGCTATCGATGAGCAGTTCTTC.

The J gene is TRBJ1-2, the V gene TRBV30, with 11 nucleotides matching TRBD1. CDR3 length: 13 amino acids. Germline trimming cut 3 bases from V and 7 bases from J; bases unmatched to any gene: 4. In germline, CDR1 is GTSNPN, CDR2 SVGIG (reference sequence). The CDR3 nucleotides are TGTGCCTGGAGCCATGGACAGGGGGCTGGCTACACCTTC. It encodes CAWSHGQGAGYTF.

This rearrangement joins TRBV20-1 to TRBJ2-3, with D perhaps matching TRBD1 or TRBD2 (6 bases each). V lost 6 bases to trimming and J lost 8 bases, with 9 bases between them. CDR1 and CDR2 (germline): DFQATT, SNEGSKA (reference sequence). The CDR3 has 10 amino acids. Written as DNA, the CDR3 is TGCAGTGCGGAGGGGGGTACGCAGTATTTT. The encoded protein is CSAEGGTQYF.

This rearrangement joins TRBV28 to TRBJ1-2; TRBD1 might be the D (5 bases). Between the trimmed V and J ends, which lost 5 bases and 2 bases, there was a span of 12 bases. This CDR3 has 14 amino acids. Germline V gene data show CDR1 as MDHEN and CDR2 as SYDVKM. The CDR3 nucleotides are TGTGCCAGCAGTCCGACAGCTAGGAACTATGGCTACACCTTC. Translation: CASSPTARNYGYTF.

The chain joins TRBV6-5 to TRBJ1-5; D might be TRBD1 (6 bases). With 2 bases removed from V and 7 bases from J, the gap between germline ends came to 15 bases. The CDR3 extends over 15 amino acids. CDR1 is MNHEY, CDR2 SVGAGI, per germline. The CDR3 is CASSYQQGGGQPQHF. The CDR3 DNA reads TGTGCCAGCAGTTACCAACAAGGGGGAGGCCAGCCCCAGCATTTT.